The next 10 T cell receptor beta chains were all read from a single sample in a study of OX40 agonist ivuxolimab in advanced cancers. Sequencing used immunoSEQ multiplex PCR; TCRdb keeps in-frame clones, though not all of them. The sample has some 97,000 clones; around 90% are singletons. The material was CD4+ or CD8+ T cells sorted from blood, obtained in a trial of the OX40 agonist ivuxolimab. The receptor set was obtained from an adult with an advanced solid tumor such as melanoma, head and neck, liver or kidney cancer.

This rearrangement joins TRBV28 to TRBJ1-5; TRBD1 might be the D (5 bases). The germline V gene encodes CDR1 MDHEN and CDR2 SYDVKM. Trimming cost V 3 bases and J 2 bases, with 11 bases left between them. CDR3 length: 15 amino acids. The DNA for the CDR3 is TGTGCCAGCAGTTTGTTGGGACGGGGCAATCAGCCCCAGCATTTT. This translates into CASSLLGRGNQPQHF.

This clone was seen a single time. The chain has TRBV19 and TRBJ2-3; TRBD2 agrees at 7 bases. After removal of 6 bases from V and 2 bases from J, the junction contained 8 bases not matched to a gene. CDR1 and CDR2 from the germline V gene are LNHDA and SQIVND (reference sequence). This CDR3 region has 15 residues. The CDR3 DNA sequence: TGTGCCAGTAGAGCCCTAGCGGACCTCACAGATACGCAGTATTTT. It is translated as CASRALADLTDTQYF.

The chain employs TRBV19 and TRBJ1-5; D perhaps matches TRBD1 (6 bases). Germline V gene lookup returns CDR1 LNHDA and CDR2 SQIVND (reference sequence). The V end lost 4 bases, the J end lost 2 bases, and 15 bases lay between the germline ends. The CDR3 has 16 residues. CDR3 sequence reads: CASSTTRGGRNQPQHF. The DNA for the CDR3 is TGTGCCAGTAGTACAACCAGGGGAGGGCGCAATCAGCCCCAGCATTTT.

V and J are TRBV27 and TRBJ2-7, with TRBD2 matching over 7 bases. This CDR3 is 14 amino acids long. CDR1 and CDR2 (germline): MNHEY, SMNVEV (reference sequence). V lost 6 bases and J lost 3; bases outside the gene matches: 8. The CDR3 sequence: CASRGIGGSYEQYF. The CDR3 nucleotides read TGTGCCAGCAGGGGGATTGGCGGGAGCTACGAGCAGTACTTC.

The chain couples TRBV10-3 to TRBJ1-5, with a weak D call TRBD1 (5 bases). From germline, CDR1 is ENHRY and CDR2 SYGVKD. Trimming stripped 6 bases from V and 1 base from J, with 13 bases between. This CDR3 is 15 amino acids long. In DNA, the CDR3 is TGTGCCATCAGGGGGGAGGGACTGAGCAATCAGCCCCAGCATTTT. It is translated as CAIRGEGLSNQPQHF.

The chain joins TRBV4-2 to TRBJ2-1; the match to TRBD2 covers 11 bases. V was clipped by 4 bases and J by 4 bases; unmatched bases: 3. Germline V CDR1 and CDR2: LGHNA, YNFKEQ. This CDR3 has 15 residues. This CDR3 is CASSLGLAVYNEQFF. The CDR3 region has the DNA TGTGCCAGCAGCCTGGGACTAGCGGTTTACAATGAGCAGTTCTTC.

The J gene is TRBJ1-4, the V gene TRBV5-6; TRBD1 is a possible D gene (5 bases). Trimming removed 1 base at V and 7 bases at J, with 8 bases between. The CDR3 spans 13 residues. Germline V gives CDR1 SGHDT, CDR2 YYEEEE. CDR3 nucleotides: TGTGCCAGCAGCTTGTGGGGGGTTGAAAAACTGTTTTTT. This encodes CASSLWGVEKLFF.

V usage is TRBV28 and J usage is TRBJ1-2; D is unclear. The CDR3 is 14 residues long. Germline V lookup: CDR1 MDHEN, CDR2 SYDVKM. Trimming took off 3 bases at V and 7 bases at J, with 15 bases between the two ends. The CDR3 region is CASSFRVGLGGYTF. CDR3 DNA sequence: TGTGCCAGCAGTTTTCGCGTCGGTCTAGGTGGCTACACCTTC.

Comments on this clone: Other nucleotide sequences from this sample produce the same CDR3. The chain joins TRBV19 to TRBJ1-5, with TRBD1 matching over 8 bases. Germline trimming cut 6 bases from V and 4 bases from J; bases unmatched to any gene: 5. Germline values: CDR1 LNHDA, CDR2 SQIVND (reference sequence). The CDR3 totals 14 residues. The CDR3 bases are TGTGCCAGTAGGCAGGGGGCTAGTAATCAGCCCCAGCATTTT. It encodes CASRQGASNQPQHF.

V usage is TRBV28 and J usage is TRBJ2-1; TRBD1 or TRBD2 may be the D gene (5 bases each). The germline V gene has CDR1 MDHEN and CDR2 SYDVKM. V was shortened by 7 bases and J by 2 bases, with 18 bases between the two germline ends. The CDR3 is 16 residues long. CDR3: CASTSSPGRAYNEQFF. CDR3 coding DNA: TGTGCCAGCACCAGCTCCCCGGGACGGGCCTACAATGAGCAGTTCTTC.